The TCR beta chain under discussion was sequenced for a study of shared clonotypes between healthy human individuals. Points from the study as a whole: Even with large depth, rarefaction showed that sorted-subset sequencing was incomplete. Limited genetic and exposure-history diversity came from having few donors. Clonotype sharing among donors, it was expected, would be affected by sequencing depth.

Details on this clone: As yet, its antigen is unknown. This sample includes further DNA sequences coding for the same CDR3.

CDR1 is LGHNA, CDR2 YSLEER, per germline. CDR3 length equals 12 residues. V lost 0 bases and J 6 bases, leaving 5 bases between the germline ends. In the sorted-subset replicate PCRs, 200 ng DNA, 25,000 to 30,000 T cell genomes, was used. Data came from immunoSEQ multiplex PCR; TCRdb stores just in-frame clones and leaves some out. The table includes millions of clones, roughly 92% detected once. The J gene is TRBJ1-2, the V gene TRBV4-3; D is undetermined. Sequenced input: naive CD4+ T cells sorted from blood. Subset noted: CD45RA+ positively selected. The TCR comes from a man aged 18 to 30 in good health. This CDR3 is CASSQDRNGYTF. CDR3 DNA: TGCGCCAGCAGCCAAGACCGGAATGGCTACACCTTC.